Listed here are 11 T cell receptor beta chains from one sample, sequenced in a study of cytomegalovirus exposure and HLA in healthy donors. The study ran its PCR with 60 Vbeta and 13 Jbeta primers. Sequencing was performed with immunoSEQ multiplex PCR; in TCRdb, only in-frame clones are kept and a portion is missing. Of around 300,000 clones listed, roughly two thirds were seen once; the top ten hold 2% to 2.5%. Sequencing was carried out using PBMCs. These receptors originate from a female donor in good health and CMV-seronegative.

The rearrangement links TRBV6-5 to TRBJ2-3; 13 bases map to TRBD2. This CDR3 spans 15 amino acids. Per germline, CDR1 MNHEY and CDR2 SVGAGI. J lost 7 bases, V lost 6 bases, and 7 bases had no gene match. CDR3 bases: TGTGCCAGCAGCCTTACTAGCGGGGGGGTATATACGCAGTATTTT. Its protein is CASSLTSGGVYTQYF.

The CDR3 nucleotides are TGTGCCAGCAGCACCGGGGGGGAGCAGTTCTTC. The encoded protein is CASSTGGEQFF. This sequence joins TRBV7-6 and TRBJ2-1, with 7 bases aligning to TRBD2. CDR3 length equals 11 residues. Germline V gives CDR1 SGHVS, CDR2 FNYEAQ. V lost 5 bases, J lost 10 bases, and 2 bases stayed unmatched.

The chain carries TRBV2 and TRBJ2-7, with D possibly TRBD2 on 6 matching bases. The CDR3 is made up of 12 amino acids. Germline CDR1 reads SNHLY; CDR2 reads FYNNEI. The DNA for the CDR3 is TGTGCTTGGGGGGACTTCACCTACGAGCAGTACTTC. Amino acids: CAWGDFTYEQYF. The full variable domain, rest sourced from reference TRBV2 and TRBJ2-7, is EPEVTQTPSHQVTQMGQEVILRCVPISNHLYFYWYRQILGQKVEFLVSFYNNEISEKSEIFDDQFSVERPDGSNFTLKIRSTKLEDSAMYFCAWGDFTYEQYFGPGTRLTVT.

This clone was observed once. V gene TRBV7-9 combines with J gene TRBJ2-1, with 8 bases lining up with TRBD2. The CDR3 sequence is 15 residues long. The V gene's germline CDR1 is SEHNR and CDR2 FQNEAQ (reference sequence). V lost 5 bases to trimming and J lost 4 bases; unmatched junction nucleotides: 7. The CDR3 is CASSQGSGSYNEQFF. The CDR3 DNA is TGTGCCAGCAGCCAGGGGAGCGGGAGTTACAATGAGCAGTTCTTC.

The rearrangement links TRBV5-1 to TRBJ1-1, with TRBD1 matching over 9 bases. J gave up 4 bases and V 6 bases, and 7 bases lay outside the gene matches. The CDR3 spans 14 residues. Germline assignment: CDR1 SGHRS and CDR2 YFSETQ. The CDR3 loop reads CASNRGQGITEAFF. The CDR3 nucleotides are TGCGCCAGCAACAGGGGACAGGGCATCACTGAAGCTTTCTTT.

This clone was found a few times. The chain couples TRBV25-1 to TRBJ1-6; 8 bases are a match to TRBD1. The germline V gene encodes CDR1 MGHDK and CDR2 SYGVNS. The CDR3 runs to 15 residues. V shed 5 bases, J shed 11 bases, and the junction held 11 bases outside the gene matches. CDR3 sequence reads: CASSPTDRDLAPLHF. The DNA for the CDR3 is TGTGCCAGCAGTCCAACGGACAGGGACCTTGCACCCCTCCACTTT.

V and J are TRBV5-1 and TRBJ2-1; 9 bases align to TRBD1. V trimming: 0 bases; J trimming: 3 bases; junction bases outside the gene matches: 7. Germline CDR1 SGHRS, CDR2 YFSETQ. The CDR3 contains 17 residues. Here the CDR3 DNA reads TGCGCCAGCAGCTTGGTCCCCTCGGGACAGGGCTACAATGAGCAGTTCTTC. It encodes CASSLVPSGQGYNEQFF.

The rearrangement joins TRBV6-1 to TRBJ1-2; 8 bases are shared with TRBD1. Germline V gene sequence: CDR1 MNHNS, CDR2 SASEGT. The CDR3 consists of 17 residues. J was trimmed by 6 bases and V by 2 bases; bases with no gene match: 14. The CDR3 coding sequence is TGTGCCAGCAGTGAACGGGCAGGGGGCTCTCCTACAGATGGCTACACCTTC. This translates into CASSERAGGSPTDGYTF.

The chain combines TRBV11-2 with TRBJ2-1; the D is unclear. Germline CDR1 and CDR2: SGHAT and FQNNGV. This CDR3 comprises 12 residues. With 7 bases removed from V and 10 bases from J, the gap between germline ends came to 14 bases. The CDR3 nucleotides are TGTGCCAGCACCGCAGCCGGTAGCGAGCAGTTCTTC. This gives the protein CASTAAGSEQFF.

This chain uses TRBV9 with TRBJ2-5; D perhaps matches TRBD1 (7 bases). With the DNA end fitting TRBJ2-7 better, the J assignment may be wrong. CDR1 is SGDLS and CDR2 is YYNGEE in the germline V gene. There are 16 residues in the CDR3. The CDR3 DNA sequence: TGTGCCAGCACCTCCGGGAGTGGCGGGACAGACTACGAGCAGTACTTC. Its protein is CASTSGSGGTDYEQYF.

The CDR3 bases are TGTGCCAGCAGTCTCCCGGGACAGGGTATGAGGAGCGGCTACACCTTC. Translating it yields CASSLPGQGMRSGYTF. J is TRBJ1-2 and V is TRBV6-6, with 9 bases fitting TRBD1. The length of the CDR3 is 16 residues. Germline V CDR1 and CDR2: MNHNY, SVGAGI (reference sequence). Germline trimming cut 5 bases from V and 8 bases from J; bases unmatched to any gene: 15.